Below, one T cell receptor (beta chain) is given with its context. Its specificity is not known. TCRdb passed the PCR reads through MiXCR, listing each CDR3 protein once. The sample lists about 630,000 distinct CDR3 sequences; around 25% were seen once. This sample is drawn from a study of molecular identifiers for immune sequencing clone quantification. Study-wide findings and caveats: Clones that exceeded 20 RNA copies held over 99% of effector molecules, yet under 1% in naive cells.

V dropped 3 bases and J dropped 15; count of bases not matched to a gene: 3. Germline V gene lookup returns CDR1 SGHRS and CDR2 YFSETQ. The CDR3 contains 11 residues. The specimen was naive CD8+ T cells from blood, with Jurkat cell RNA spiked in. Regarding subset: FACS-sorted CD8+CD4-CCR7+CD45RA+ naive T cells. This clonotype was sampled from a human donor in good health. Some libraries in this study had Jurkat cell RNA spiked in. The chain recombines TRBV5-1 with TRBJ2-2; 9 bases line up with TRBD1. For the CDR3, the DNA is TGCGCCAGCAGCTGGGGACAGGGAATGTTTTTT. Its translation: CASSWGQGMFF.